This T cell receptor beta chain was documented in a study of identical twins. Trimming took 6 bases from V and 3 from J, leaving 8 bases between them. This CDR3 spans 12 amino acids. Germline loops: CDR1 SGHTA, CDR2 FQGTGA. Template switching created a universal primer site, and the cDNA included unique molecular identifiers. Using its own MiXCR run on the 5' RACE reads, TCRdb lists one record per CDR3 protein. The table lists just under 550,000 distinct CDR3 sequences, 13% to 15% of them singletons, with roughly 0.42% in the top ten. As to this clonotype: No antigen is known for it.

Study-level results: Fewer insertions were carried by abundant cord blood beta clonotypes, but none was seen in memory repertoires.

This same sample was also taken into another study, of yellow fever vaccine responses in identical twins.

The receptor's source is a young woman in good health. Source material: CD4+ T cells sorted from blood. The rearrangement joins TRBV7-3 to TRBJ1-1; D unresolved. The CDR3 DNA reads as TGTGCCAGCAGTTACAGCGACACTGAAGCTTTCTTT. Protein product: CASSYSDTEAFF.